The entry below gives a single T cell receptor beta chain sequence along with its context. The sample originates from a study of shared clonotypes between healthy human individuals. Trimming removed 5 bases from V and 1 base from J, with 11 bases in between. This CDR3 has 15 residues. Looked up from germline, CDR1 is MNHNY and CDR2 is SVGAGI (reference sequence). The assay was immunoSEQ multiplex PCR, and TCRdb's table has in-frame clones only and misses some. The sample has some 2,000,000 clones; 95% are singletons. The material sequenced was naive CD4+ T cells sorted from blood. Subset of the sample: CD45RA+ positively selected. The J gene is TRBJ1-4, the V gene TRBV6-6; D is perhaps TRBD1 (5 bases). The TCR sequence derives from a man between 18 and 29 years old in good health. The CDR3 sequence: CASSPPGRTNEKLFF. The CDR3 DNA reads as TGTGCCAGCAGTCCGCCAGGGAGAACTAATGAAAAACTGTTTTTT.